These 2 T cell receptor beta chains came from one sample sequenced in a study of blood T cell repertoires in COVID-19. The method was immunoSEQ multiplex PCR; TCRdb's version includes in-frame clones alone and lacks a portion of them. The table lists approximately 50,000 clones, around four fifths of them singletons. The sample taken for sequencing was peripheral blood. Receptor source: a human donor in a cohort sampled during active COVID-19.

The rearrangement joins TRBV6-1 to TRBJ1-6; D is unclear. From germline, CDR1 is MNHNS and CDR2 SASEGT. V was shortened by 1 base and J by 7 bases, with 14 bases between the two germline ends. This CDR3 has 16 amino acids. CDR3 sequence (DNA): TGTGCCAGCAGTGAAGATCGGAGAGCTGAAAATTCACCCCTCCACTTT. It translates to CASSEDRRAENSPLHF.

The chain has TRBV5-1 and TRBJ2-1; 12 nucleotides align to TRBD2. With 0 bases clipped from V and 8 bases from J, the junction kept 6 bases outside the gene matches. The CDR3 spans 16 residues. Per the germline V gene, CDR1 is SGHRS and CDR2 is YFSETQ. CDR3: CASSLGLAGDLYEQFF. CDR3 nucleotide sequence: TGCGCCAGCAGCTTGGGACTAGCGGGGGATCTCTATGAGCAGTTCTTC.